These T cell receptor beta chains were read from a single sample in a study of cytomegalovirus exposure and HLA in healthy donors. Profiling relied on immunoSEQ multiplex PCR, and the TCRdb table lists in-frame clones only, not all of them. The data hold 150,000 to 200,000 clones, with around 83% observed a single time. The sequenced material came from PBMCs. The origin of the receptors is a woman in her twenties or thirties in good health and CMV-seropositive. CDR3s include the opening cysteine and the closing phenylalanine or tryptophan. Fields, in order: clone size, V gene, CDR3 length, J gene, D gene, CDR3 protein, CDR3 DNA. D genes are given only for firm matches. Clone size is given for some rows only: seen once, a few or many times, or a class if the clone is expanded.

.	TRBV9	14	TRBJ2-7	TRBD2	CASSVAAGAGEQYF	TGTGCCAGCAGCGTAGCAGCGGGAGCAGGCGAGCAGTACTTC
.	TRBV2	14	TRBJ2-3	TRBD1	CASKETGGHEGQYF	TGTGCCAGCAAGGAGACAGGGGGCCATGAGGGGCAGTATTTT
few	TRBV6-6	14	TRBJ1-5	.	CASSYSWGDQPQHF	TGTGCCAGCAGTTACTCCTGGGGGGACCAGCCCCAGCATTTT
once	TRBV5-1	14	TRBJ1-4	TRBD1	CASSLGTVNEKLFF	TGCGCCAGCAGCTTAGGGACAGTGAATGAAAAACTGTTTTTT
few	TRBV5-1	14	TRBJ2-7	.	CASGTKQGEGEQYF	TGCGCCAGCGGAACGAAACAGGGAGAAGGCGAGCAGTACTTC
.	TRBV29-1	14	TRBJ2-3	TRBD1	CSVRDRGHTDTQYF	TGCAGCGTCCGGGACAGGGGACACACAGATACGCAGTATTTT
.	TRBV28	12	TRBJ2-7	TRBD1	CASSLTGDEQYF	TGTGCCAGCAGTCTTACAGGGGACGAGCAGTACTTC
.	TRBV6-6	12	TRBJ1-2	TRBD1	CASSYAGGGYTF	TGTGCCAGCAGTTACGCAGGGGGTGGCTACACCTTC
.	TRBV28	12	TRBJ1-2	.	CASSVTDYGYTF	TGTGCCAGCAGTGTGACAGACTATGGCTACACCTTC
.	TRBV6-5	14	TRBJ2-1	TRBD2	CASSLAGPYNEQFF	TGTGCCAGCAGCCTAGCGGGCCCCTACAATGAGCAGTTCTTC
.	TRBV7-8	13	TRBJ1-2	.	CASSLVTGQGYTF	TGTGCCAGCAGCTTAGTTACAGGGCAAGGCTACACCTTC
.	TRBV2	13	TRBJ1-5	.	CASSEGWQRPQHF	TGTGCCAGCAGTGAAGGGTGGCAAAGGCCCCAGCATTTT
.	TRBV7-7	13	TRBJ2-1	.	CASSYDSDNEQFF	TGTGCTAGCAGCTATGACAGTGACAATGAGCAGTTCTTC
.	TRBV5-1	14	TRBJ1-5	.	CASSLVGGNQPQHF	TGCGCCAGCAGCTTGGTCGGGGGCAATCAGCCCCAGCATTTT
.	TRBV6-6	16	TRBJ2-1	.	CASSYSAGRSYNEQFF	TGTGCCAGCAGTTACTCTGCGGGGCGCTCCTACAATGAGCAGTTCTTC
.	TRBV5-1	15	TRBJ2-2	.	CASSFTGAGTGELFF	TGCGCCAGCAGCTTCACAGGGGCGGGAACCGGGGAGCTGTTTTTT